The subject of this entry is one T cell receptor (beta chain). This CDR3 has 10 residues. From germline, CDR1 is LNHDA and CDR2 SQIVND (reference sequence). Trimming shortened V by 10 bases and J by 6 bases, and 9 bases separated the two germline ends. Clones were read by immunoSEQ multiplex PCR, and TCRdb kept only the in-frame ones, dropping some. Of 150,000 to 200,000 clones detected, 90% appear once; the ten largest clones hold around 1.5%. These data originate in a study of control samples from healthy donors and cancer patients. The sequence came from a woman in her fifties or sixties in good health. Sample: blood. This chain uses TRBV19 with TRBJ1-2; D remains ambiguous. The CDR3 bases are TGTGCCACCCAGACCAATGGCTACACCTTC. Its translation: CATQTNGYTF.